This T cell receptor (beta chain) was observed in a study of blood T cells in healthy people across ages. Study as a whole: Template switching caught about one barcoded beta molecule for each two T cells.

Only one count was recorded for this clonotype. Its target is unknown. Its ends do not fully match the called genes, so a read error is possible. Study observations and caveats: Age brought a roughly linear fall in TCR beta diversity measured per million T cells. Calculation of diversity from one million T cells yielded estimates considered to be underestimates.

CDR1 and CDR2 (germline): LGHDT, YNNKEL (reference sequence). The CDR3 totals 16 residues. A second PCR of about 7 to 11 cycles used a sample-barcoded 5' primer and a J-beta primer mix. Each CDR3 protein is one row after TCRdb ran MiXCR on the 5' RACE reads. This table has about 800,000 distinct CDR3 sequences, 58% appearing once. Sample: blood. The source of this sequence is a man under 40 in good health. The chain combines TRBV3-1 with TRBJ2-6; D is perhaps TRBD2 (5 bases). The CDR3 loop is CASSPDGNSGANVLTF. Here the CDR3 DNA reads TGCGCCAGCAGCCCAGACGGGAACTCTGGGGCCAACGTCCTGACTTTC.